This TCR beta chain was recorded in a study of OX40 agonist ivuxolimab in advanced cancers. At the level of the study: The dose-escalation group included hepatocellular carcinoma, melanoma, renal cell carcinoma and head and neck cancer.

Assay used: immunoSEQ multiplex PCR; TCRdb lists only in-frame clones, some missing. Among about 84,000 clones listed, 84% were seen once. This TCR was sampled from an adult with an advanced solid tumor such as melanoma, head and neck, liver or kidney cancer. This material consisted of CD4+ or CD8+ T cells sorted from blood, taken in a trial of the OX40 agonist ivuxolimab.

The CDR3 DNA reads TGTGCCAGCAGTCCCTCCGCGACAGTAATAGCCAAAAACATTCAGTACTTC. It yields the protein CASSPSATVIAKNIQYF. The V gene is TRBV27, the J gene TRBJ2-4; tentative D call: TRBD1 (5 bases). Germline CDR1 and CDR2: MNHEY and SMNVEV (reference sequence). Trimming cost V 5 bases and J 0 bases, with 17 bases left between them. The CDR3 totals 17 residues.